Detailed here is one T cell receptor beta chain. Its target is unknown. The data stem from a study of siplizumab effects on memory and regulatory T cells. General study points: Roughly 75-97% of proliferating clones (CD4+ or CD8+) could not be assigned a naive or memory phenotype. Sequences below about 10^-5 frequency were poorly captured, and few alloreactive clones mapped to unstimulated subsets.

The repertoire was sequenced with immunoSEQ multiplex PCR; TCRdb's copy has only in-frame clones and lacks some. This table holds 90,000 to 110,000 clones, more than 85% found once. V was trimmed by 5 bases and J by 5 bases, leaving 16 bases between them. Germline V CDR1 and CDR2: GTSNPN, SVGIG (reference sequence). The CDR3 length is 14 residues. The rearrangement joins TRBV30 to TRBJ2-1; TRBD2 might be the D (6 bases). What was sequenced was CD4+ T cells sorted from blood. The clonotype was recovered from a human donor in good health. The CDR3 region is CAWEGTGTDNEQFF. The CDR3 DNA is TGTGCCTGGGAGGGGACGGGGACTGACAATGAGCAGTTCTTC.